This entry describes one T cell receptor beta chain. Other nucleotide sequences in the sample specify the same CDR3. This entry belongs to a study of PD-L1 blockade in urothelial cancer. Study summary: About 90% of the 29 patients were men who had bladder-origin urothelial cancer. Median T cell yield from blood was roughly 140,000.

TCRdb's table, derived via immunoSEQ multiplex PCR, lists solely in-frame clones and lacks some. The sample lists fewer than 50,000 clones, approximately 86% seen once, with roughly 24% in the top ten. The time point was: peripheral blood 6 weeks after treatment start. Material: PBMCs, obtained around atezolizumab (anti-PD-L1) treatment. The origin of this receptor is a man aged 55 to 69 with urothelial cancer.

The DNA for the CDR3 is TGTGCCAGCAGCTTAGCGGGGGGGCCTCGCACAGATACGCAGTATTTT. This translates into CASSLAGGPRTDTQYF. V and J are TRBV7-2 and TRBJ2-3; TRBD2 might be the D (7 bases). Germline loops: CDR1 SGHTA, CDR2 FQGNSA. Trimming removed 0 bases from V and 1 base from J, with 11 bases in between. CDR3 size: 16 residues.